The 6 T cell receptor beta chains reported below all come from one sample, sequenced in a study of lymphopenia after photon versus proton radiotherapy. Produced via immunoSEQ multiplex PCR; TCRdb's table is partial and in-frame only. The table lists roughly 76,000 clones, just under 95% of them singletons. The sample in question was peripheral blood, obtained from a patient treated with photon-based radiotherapy. All receptors come from a woman between 35 and 50 years old with cholangiocarcinoma.

Only one count was recorded for this clone. The chain uses TRBV19 and TRBJ2-3; a possible D gene is TRBD1 (5 bases). CDR3 length: 16 residues. Germline assignment: CDR1 LNHDA and CDR2 SQIVND (reference sequence). V shed 3 bases and J shed 2 bases, with 15 bases lying between them. The CDR3 bases are TGTGCCAGTAGTATCTGGGGCGGAGTAAACACAGATACGCAGTATTTT. Translation: CASSIWGGVNTDTQYF.

The J gene is TRBJ1-5, the V gene TRBV2; D perhaps matches TRBD1 (5 bases). The CDR3 sequence is 14 residues long. The ends were cut back, 6 bases at V and 0 bases at J, with 9 bases in the middle. CDR1 and CDR2 (germline): SNHLY, FYNNEI. CDR3 sequence: CASRGDVSNQPQHF. For the CDR3, the DNA is TGTGCCAGCAGGGGGGACGTTAGCAATCAGCCCCAGCATTTT. The full variable domain, with the rest looked up from reference TRBV2 and TRBJ1-5, is EPEVTQTPSHQVTQMGQEVILRCVPISNHLYFYWYRQILGQKVEFLVSFYNNEISEKSEIFDDQFSVERPDGSNFTLKIRSTKLEDSAMYFCASRGDVSNQPQHFGDGTRLSIL.

V and J are TRBV5-1 and TRBJ1-2; D possibly corresponds to TRBD1 (6 bases). The CDR3 has 13 residues. Germline V gene data show CDR1 as SGHRS and CDR2 as YFSETQ. Trimming took 1 base from V and 7 from J, leaving 11 bases between them. DNA for the CDR3: TGCGCCAGCAGCTTGTCAGGGGCGCTTGGCTACACCTTC. Translating gives CASSLSGALGYTF.

This rearrangement joins TRBV7-2 to TRBJ1-1; D remains unclear. This CDR3 has 13 amino acids. Germline lookup yields CDR1 SGHTA and CDR2 FQGNSA. V was cut by 5 bases and J by 4 bases, with 11 bases left in between. In nucleotides, the CDR3 is TGTGCCAGCAGCGAAGAACCGGTCACTGAAGCTTTCTTT. This codes for CASSEEPVTEAFF. The full variable domain, its missing parts supplied by reference TRBV7-2 and TRBJ1-1, is GAGVSQSPSNKVTEKGKDVELRCDPISGHTALYWYRQSLGQGLEFLIYFQGNSAPDKSGLPSDRFSAERTGGSVSTLTIQRTQQEDSAVYLCASSEEPVTEAFFGQGTRLTVV.

The chain employs TRBV19 and TRBJ1-3; D remains unclear. Germline-derived CDR1 and CDR2 are LNHDA and SQIVND (reference sequence). The CDR3 is made up of 14 amino acids. V was clipped by 4 bases and J by 0 bases, with 7 bases between them. The CDR3 protein is CASSTVPSGNTIYF. CDR3 DNA: TGTGCCAGTAGTACGGTACCCTCTGGAAACACCATATATTTT.

The chain joins TRBV6-5 to TRBJ1-1, with no clear D. Germline CDR1 MNHEY, CDR2 SVGAGI. CDR3 length equals 15 residues. Trimming stripped 0 bases from V and 1 base from J, with 9 bases between. CDR3 sequence reads: CASSYSGSANTEAFF. CDR3 in DNA: TGTGCCAGCAGTTACTCCGGCAGCGCGAACACTGAAGCTTTCTTT.